These 20 T cell receptor beta chains came from one sample sequenced in a study of T cell repertoires in cytomegalovirus infection. TCRdb reanalysed the reads using MiXCR and keeps one entry per CDR3 protein. The top ten clones hold 55% to 60% of a sample with about 220,000 distinct CDR3 sequences, 30% to 45% of them seen once. Their cognate antigens are unknown. Sample: CD8+ T cells from cultured PBMCs, taken from culture after CMV antigen stimulation. All receptors derive from a human donor in good health (CMV status not recorded). Some clones in this sample may be carry-over from other donors' samples.

The chain combines TRBV20-1 with TRBJ2-2, with TRBD1 as a possible D gene (6 bases). This CDR3 has 15 residues. The V and J ends lost 2 bases and 1 base respectively, with 11 bases between them. CDR1 DFQATT and CDR2 SNEGSKA come from the germline V gene (reference sequence). CDR3 loop: CSARQQGMNTGELFF. CDR3 nucleotides: TGCAGTGCTAGACAACAGGGCATGAACACCGGGGAGCTGTTTTTT.

This clonotype is large (0.1 to 1%) in the sample. This sequence joins TRBV5-1 and TRBJ1-1; D ambiguous. Germline V gene data show CDR1 as SGHRS and CDR2 as YFSETQ. Trimming shortened V by 2 bases and J by 4 bases, and 15 bases separated the two germline ends. There are 15 residues in the CDR3. DNA of the CDR3: TGCGCCAGCAGCTTTAGCGGGGAGGTCGGCACTGAAGCTTTCTTT. Residues: CASSFSGEVGTEAFF.

The CDR3 nucleotides are TGTGCCAGCAGCTTAACGGGTAGCGGGGCCACAGATACGCAGTATTTT. Protein sequence: CASSLTGSGATDTQYF. The rearrangement links TRBV7-3 to TRBJ2-3, with 8 bases aligning to TRBD2. With V trimmed by 0 bases and J by 2 bases, 4 bases remained unmatched. Germline-derived CDR1 and CDR2 are SGHTA and FQGTGA. This CDR3 comprises 16 residues.

The chain links TRBV29-1 to TRBJ2-7; D unresolved. Trimming removed 4 bases at V and 2 bases at J, with 12 bases between. CDR1 SQVTM and CDR2 ANQGSEA come from the germline V gene. The CDR3 is 13 amino acids. The CDR3, as DNA: TGCAGCGTTGGAGCTGGGCTAGCCTACGAGCAGTACTTC. It translates to CSVGAGLAYEQYF.

In its sample, this clonotype was seen a few times. This sequence joins TRBV6-1 and TRBJ2-7, with D maybe TRBD1 (6 bases). Germline values: CDR1 MNHNS, CDR2 SASEGT. This CDR3 is 14 amino acids long. With 2 bases removed from V and 6 bases from J, the gap between germline ends came to 14 bases. CDR3 sequence reads: CASSEIPGVSEQYF. CDR3 DNA sequence: TGTGCCAGCAGTGAAATTCCAGGGGTTAGCGAGCAGTACTTC.

This clonotype was observed a handful of times. The chain uses TRBV7-9 and TRBJ1-2; TRBD1 might be the D (5 bases). This CDR3 is built from 12 residues. From germline, CDR1 is SEHNR and CDR2 FQNEAQ (reference sequence). V was cut by 4 bases and J by 6 bases, with 9 bases left in between. CDR3 sequence: CASSYGTDGYTF. The CDR3 DNA sequence: TGTGCCAGCAGCTACGGGACGGATGGCTACACCTTC.

This clonotype showed up many times. This sequence joins TRBV30 and TRBJ2-2; D call uncertain. CDR1 is GTSNPN and CDR2 is SVGIG in the germline V gene (reference sequence). This CDR3 spans 12 amino acids. Trimming pared 2 bases from V and 5 bases from J, leaving 6 bases between. The CDR3 reads CAWSTATGELFF. The CDR3 DNA reads as TGTGCCTGGAGTACGGCGACCGGGGAGCTGTTTTTT. Looking up the rest from reference TRBV30 and TRBJ2-2 gives the full variable domain: SQTIHQWPATLVQPVGSPLSLECTVEGTSNPNLYWYRQAAGRGLQLLFYSVGIGQISSEVPQNLSASRPQDRQFILSSKKLLLSDSGFYLCAWSTATGELFFGEGSRLTVL.

This clonotype was seen a handful of times. The chain combines TRBV7-6 with TRBJ2-3; D gene ambiguous. Trimming stripped 4 bases from V and 9 bases from J, with 11 bases between. Per germline, CDR1 SGHVS and CDR2 FNYEAQ. CDR3 length equals 12 residues. In DNA, the CDR3 is TGTGCCAGCAGCTATGGGATCAAGACGCAGTATTTT. This codes for CASSYGIKTQYF.

The V call is TRBV7-8, the J call TRBJ2-3; 16 positions match TRBD2. Germline V gives CDR1 SGHVS, CDR2 FQNEAQ. The CDR3 loop spans 20 amino acids. The J segment lost 3 bases and the V segment lost 3 bases, leaving 12 bases of the junction unmatched. In DNA form, the CDR3 reads TGTGCCAGCAGCTTGGAGCCGGGACTAGCGGGGGGGCAGGAAACAGATACGCAGTATTTT. Its translation is CASSLEPGLAGGQETDTQYF.

The gene calls are TRBV7-9 and TRBJ2-3, with D possibly being TRBD1 (6 bases). The germline V and J ends were trimmed by 1 base and 9 bases, with 20 bases remaining between them. Germline V gene sequence: CDR1 SEHNR, CDR2 FQNEAQ (reference sequence). The CDR3 extends over 16 amino acids. CDR3 nucleotides: TGTGCCAGCAGCTTAGACTTATCAGGACAGAGGCTCACGCAGTATTTT. Protein: CASSLDLSGQRLTQYF.

This clonotype was seen only once. This rearrangement joins TRBV12-3 or TRBV12-4 to TRBJ2-7; 11 bases align to TRBD2. CDR3 length: 15 amino acids. Trimming removed 7 bases from V and 4 bases from J; junction bases left unmatched: 9. Written as DNA, the CDR3 is TGTGCCAGCACCCGGTCACTAGCGGGGGTTTACGAGCAGTACTTC. It yields the protein CASTRSLAGVYEQYF.

Comment on this clonotype: Relative to the germline gene, one junction end is altered; a read error may explain this. This chain links TRBV2 with TRBJ2-5; D possibly matches TRBD1 or TRBD2 (5 bases each). This CDR3 contains 17 residues. From germline, CDR1 is SNHLY and CDR2 FYNNEI. The CDR3 sequence: CASSEVGRARDQQTQYF. In nucleotides, the CDR3 is TGTGCCAGCAGTGAAGTGGGCCGGGCACGGGACCAACAGACCCAGTACTTC. Combining the CDR3 with reference TRBV2 and TRBJ2-5 gives the whole variable domain EPEVTQTPSHQVTQMGQEVILRCVPISNHLYFYWYRQILGQKVEFLVSFYNNEISEKSEIFDDQFSVERPDGSNFTLKIRSTKLEDSAMYFCASSEVGRARDQQTQYFGPGTRLLVL.

This clonotype was counted between two and nine times. The chain joins TRBV27 to TRBJ1-1; 7 bases agree with TRBD1. From germline, CDR1 is MNHEY and CDR2 SMNVEV (reference sequence). The J segment lost 2 bases and the V segment lost 7 bases, leaving 10 bases of the junction unmatched. This CDR3 comprises 15 residues. The CDR3 region has the DNA TGTGCCAGCAAACAACCGACAGGGATCAACACTGAAGCTTTCTTT. It specifies CASKQPTGINTEAFF.

The chain links TRBV6-1 to TRBJ2-1; D call uncertain. Trimming removed 1 base from V and 8 bases from J, with 6 bases in between. This CDR3 comprises 12 residues. Germline values: CDR1 MNHNS, CDR2 SASEGT. The CDR3 bases are TGTGCCAGCAGTGAAGTCAGCTATGAGCAGTTCTTC. It is translated as CASSEVSYEQFF.

This chain connects TRBV7-2 to TRBJ2-5, with D possibly matching TRBD2 (7 bases). The CDR3 runs to 15 residues. Trimming left V 1 base short and J 5 bases short, with 14 bases between. CDR1 SGHTA and CDR2 FQGNSA come from the germline V gene. In nucleotides, the CDR3 is TGTGCCAGCAGCTTAGTTAGGGGGGGCCATGAGACCCAGTACTTC. Its protein product is CASSLVRGGHETQYF.

This sequence joins TRBV27 and TRBJ1-2; 8 bases are a match to TRBD1. There are 12 residues in the CDR3. Germline lookup yields CDR1 MNHEY and CDR2 SMNVEV (reference sequence). With V trimmed by 6 bases and J by 7 bases, 4 bases remained unmatched. The CDR3 is CASSQGASGYTF. CDR3 coding DNA: TGTGCCAGCAGCCAGGGGGCAAGTGGCTACACCTTC.

The table lists this clonotype with a few counts. The chain has TRBV2 and TRBJ2-7; D perhaps matches TRBD2 (6 bases). This CDR3 spans 13 amino acids. From germline, CDR1 is SNHLY and CDR2 FYNNEI. V was cut by 10 bases and J by 2 bases, with 15 bases left in between. CDR3 protein: CAIRERATYEQYF. The DNA for the CDR3 is TGTGCCATAAGGGAGCGGGCCACCTACGAGCAGTACTTC.

This clonotype was seen only a few times. This chain joins TRBV7-8 and TRBJ2-2; 7 nucleotides line up with TRBD2. Germline V gene data show CDR1 as SGHVS and CDR2 as FQNEAQ. V shed 5 bases and J 2 bases; nucleotides not matched to a gene: 8. The CDR3 spans 16 residues. The CDR3 spells CASSDQTGLNTGELFF. The CDR3 DNA reads TGTGCCAGCAGCGACCAGACGGGACTAAACACCGGGGAGCTGTTTTTT.

This clonotype was detected ten times or more. The rearrangement joins TRBV28 to TRBJ2-3; 10 bases agree with TRBD2. Germline trimming cut 2 bases from V and 4 bases from J; bases unmatched to any gene: 3. The CDR3 totals 15 residues. Germline loops: CDR1 MDHEN, CDR2 SYDVKM. CDR3 in DNA: TGTGCCAGCAGTTTAACCCTAGCGGGAGCAGATACGCAGTATTTT. Its protein is CASSLTLAGADTQYF.

The chain recombines TRBV11-2 with TRBJ1-1, with a weak D call TRBD1 (5 bases). Germline V gene sequence: CDR1 SGHAT, CDR2 FQNNGV. The V and J ends lost 6 bases and 6 bases respectively, with 17 bases between them. There are 14 residues in the CDR3. CDR3 bases: TGTGCCAGCAGTCGGGGACGGGAGGGGTCTGAAGCTTTCTTT. It yields the protein CASSRGREGSEAFF.